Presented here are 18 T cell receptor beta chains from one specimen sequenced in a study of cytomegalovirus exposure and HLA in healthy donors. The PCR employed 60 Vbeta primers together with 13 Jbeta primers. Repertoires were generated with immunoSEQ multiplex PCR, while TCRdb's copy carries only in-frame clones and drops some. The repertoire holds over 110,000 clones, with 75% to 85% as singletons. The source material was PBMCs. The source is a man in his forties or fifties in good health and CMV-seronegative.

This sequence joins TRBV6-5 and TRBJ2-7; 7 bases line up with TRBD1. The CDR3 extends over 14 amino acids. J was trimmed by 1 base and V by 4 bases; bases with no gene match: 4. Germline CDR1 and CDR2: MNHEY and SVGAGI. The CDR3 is CASSWQQGSYEQYF. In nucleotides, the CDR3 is TGTGCCAGCAGTTGGCAACAGGGGTCCTACGAGCAGTACTTC.

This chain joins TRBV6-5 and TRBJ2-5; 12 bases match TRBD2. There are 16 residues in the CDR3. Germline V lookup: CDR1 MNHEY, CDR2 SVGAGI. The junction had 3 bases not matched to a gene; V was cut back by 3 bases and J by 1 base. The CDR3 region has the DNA TGTGCCAGCAGTTATGGACTAGCGGGGCTCCAAGAGACCCAGTACTTC. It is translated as CASSYGLAGLQETQYF.

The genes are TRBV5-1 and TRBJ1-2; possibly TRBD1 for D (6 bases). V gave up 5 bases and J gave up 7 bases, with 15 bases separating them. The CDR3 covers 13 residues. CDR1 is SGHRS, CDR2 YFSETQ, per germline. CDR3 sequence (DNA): TGCGCCAGCAGGAGGGACAACGAGGCTGGCTACACCTTC. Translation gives CASRRDNEAGYTF.

The CDR3 is CASSTVGQGPNNEQFF. The DNA for the CDR3 is TGTGCCAGCAGCACCGTCGGGCAGGGGCCTAACAATGAGCAGTTCTTC. The chain combines TRBV7-6 with TRBJ2-1, with a tentative D call TRBD1 (6 bases). The CDR3 has 16 amino acids. The V and J ends lost 5 bases and 5 bases respectively, with 19 bases between them. Germline V gene sequence: CDR1 SGHVS, CDR2 FNYEAQ.

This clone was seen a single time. DNA of the CDR3: TGTGCCAGCTCACCAAGGAAAGCGGGGGGGTTGGTTACGCAGTATTTT. Amino acids: CASSPRKAGGLVTQYF. The chain combines TRBV18 with TRBJ2-3; 10 nucleotides agree with TRBD2. With V trimmed by 2 bases and J by 8 bases, 10 bases remained unmatched. Germline V lookup: CDR1 KGHSH, CDR2 LQKENI. The CDR3 runs 16 residues.

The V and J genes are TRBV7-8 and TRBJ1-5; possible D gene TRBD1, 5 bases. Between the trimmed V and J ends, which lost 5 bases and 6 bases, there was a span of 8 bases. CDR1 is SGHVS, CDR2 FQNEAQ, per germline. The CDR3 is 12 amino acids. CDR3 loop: CASSTGRQPQHF. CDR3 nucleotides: TGTGCCAGCAGCACAGGCCGTCAGCCCCAGCATTTT.

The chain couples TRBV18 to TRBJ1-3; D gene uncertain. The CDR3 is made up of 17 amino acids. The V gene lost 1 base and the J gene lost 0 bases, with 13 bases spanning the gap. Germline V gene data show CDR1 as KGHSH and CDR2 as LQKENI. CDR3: CASSPLTSSSSGNTIYF. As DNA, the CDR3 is TGTGCCAGCTCACCACTCACCTCCTCGAGCTCTGGAAACACCATATATTTT.

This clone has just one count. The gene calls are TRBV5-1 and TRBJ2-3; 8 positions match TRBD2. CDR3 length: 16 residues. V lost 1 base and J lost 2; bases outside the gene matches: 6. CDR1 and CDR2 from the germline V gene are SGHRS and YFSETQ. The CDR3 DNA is TGCGCCAGCAGCTTGTGGGCGGGGGGAATCACAGATACGCAGTATTTT. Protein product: CASSLWAGGITDTQYF.

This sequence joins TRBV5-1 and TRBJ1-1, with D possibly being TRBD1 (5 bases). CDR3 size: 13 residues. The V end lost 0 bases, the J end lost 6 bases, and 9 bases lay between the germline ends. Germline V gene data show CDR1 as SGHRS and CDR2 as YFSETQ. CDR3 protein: CASSLDRTSEAFF. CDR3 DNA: TGCGCCAGCAGCTTGGATAGGACATCTGAAGCTTTCTTT.

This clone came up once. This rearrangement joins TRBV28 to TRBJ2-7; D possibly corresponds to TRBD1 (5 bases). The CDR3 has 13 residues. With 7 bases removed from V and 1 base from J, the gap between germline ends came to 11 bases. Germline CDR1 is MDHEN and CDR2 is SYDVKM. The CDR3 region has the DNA TGTGCCAGCAACACCCCAGGGTCCTACGAGCAGTACTTC. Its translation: CASNTPGSYEQYF. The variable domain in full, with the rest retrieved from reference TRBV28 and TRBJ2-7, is DVKVTQSSRYLVKRTGEKVFLECVQDMDHENMFWYRQDPGLGLRLIYFSYDVKMKEKGDIPEGYSVSREKKERFSLILESASTNQTSMYLCASNTPGSYEQYFGPGTRLTVT.

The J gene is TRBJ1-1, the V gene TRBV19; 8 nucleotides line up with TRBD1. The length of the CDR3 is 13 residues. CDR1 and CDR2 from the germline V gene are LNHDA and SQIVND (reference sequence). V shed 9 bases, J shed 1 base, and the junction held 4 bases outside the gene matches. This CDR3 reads CASRTGGNTEAFF. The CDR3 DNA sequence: TGTGCCAGCCGAACAGGGGGGAACACTGAAGCTTTCTTT.

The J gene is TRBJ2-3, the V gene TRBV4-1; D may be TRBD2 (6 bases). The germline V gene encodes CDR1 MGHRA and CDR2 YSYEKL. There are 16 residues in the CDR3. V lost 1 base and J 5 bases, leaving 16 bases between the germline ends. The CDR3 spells CASSQGVGREEDTQYF. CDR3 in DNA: TGCGCCAGCAGCCAAGGGGTTGGTAGGGAGGAAGATACGCAGTATTTT.

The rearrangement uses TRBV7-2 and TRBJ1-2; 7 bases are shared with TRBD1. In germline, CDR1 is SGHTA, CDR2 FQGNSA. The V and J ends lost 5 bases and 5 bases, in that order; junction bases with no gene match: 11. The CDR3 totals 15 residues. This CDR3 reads CASSPYRTGSYGYTF. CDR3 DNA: TGTGCCAGCAGCCCCTATAGGACAGGCTCTTATGGCTACACCTTC.

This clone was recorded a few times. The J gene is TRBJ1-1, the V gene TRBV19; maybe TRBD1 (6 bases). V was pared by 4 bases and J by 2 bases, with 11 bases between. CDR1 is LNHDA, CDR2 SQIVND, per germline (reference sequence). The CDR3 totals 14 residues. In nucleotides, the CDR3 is TGTGCCAGTAGTACTTCACAGGGAAACACTGAAGCTTTCTTT. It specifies CASSTSQGNTEAFF. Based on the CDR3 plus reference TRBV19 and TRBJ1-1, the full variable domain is DGGITQSPKYLFRKEGQNVTLSCEQNLNHDAMYWYRQDPGQGLRLIYYSQIVNDFQKGDIAEGYSVSREKKESFPLTVTSAQKNPTAFYLCASSTSQGNTEAFFGQGTRLTVV.

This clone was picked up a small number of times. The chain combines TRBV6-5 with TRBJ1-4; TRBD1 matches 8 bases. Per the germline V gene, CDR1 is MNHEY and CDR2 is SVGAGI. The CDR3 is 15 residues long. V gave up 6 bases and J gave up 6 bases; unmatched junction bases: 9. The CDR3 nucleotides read TGTGCCAGCAGATCCGGGACAGGTTTGGATGAAAAACTGTTTTTT. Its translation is CASRSGTGLDEKLFF.

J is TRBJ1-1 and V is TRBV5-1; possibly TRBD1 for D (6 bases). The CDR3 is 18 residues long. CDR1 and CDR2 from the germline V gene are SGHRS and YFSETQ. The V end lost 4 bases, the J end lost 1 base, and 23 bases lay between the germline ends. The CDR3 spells CASSRNPGTSPSNTEAFF. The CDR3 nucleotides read TGCGCCAGCAGCCGAAACCCGGGGACATCCCCTTCGAACACTGAAGCTTTCTTT.

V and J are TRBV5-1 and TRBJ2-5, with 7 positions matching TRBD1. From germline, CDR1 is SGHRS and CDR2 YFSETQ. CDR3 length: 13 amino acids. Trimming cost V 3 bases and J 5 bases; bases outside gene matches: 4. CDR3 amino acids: CASSSTGPETQYF. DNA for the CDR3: TGCGCCAGCAGCTCGACAGGGCCGGAGACCCAGTACTTC.

CDR3 in DNA: TGTGCCAGCAGCTCAGGGTTAGGTGAGCAGTTCTTC. It is translated as CASSSGLGEQFF. The chain links TRBV2 to TRBJ2-1; tentative D call: TRBD1 (5 bases). Per the germline V gene, CDR1 is SNHLY and CDR2 is FYNNEI. The CDR3 runs to 12 residues. V was pared by 6 bases and J by 9 bases, with 12 bases between.